This paragraph covers one TCR beta chain sequence. This clonotype was seen only once. What antigen it recognizes has not been identified. No clone much larger than this one lies a single base away; base qualities are absent. One read yields weak evidence. Per the germline V gene (reference sequence), SGHNT is the CDR1 and YYREEE is the CDR2. The CDR3 runs 13 amino acids, cysteine and phenylalanine included. This entry keeps only the CDR3 DNA: 39 bases, framed from base 1. This sample was included in a study of tumor-infiltrating lymphocytes in primary liver carcinoma listed by TCRdb under 2017. Broadly, across the study: The five patients, three men and two women aged 30 to 69 years, had hepatocellular carcinoma (four) or combined HCC and intrahepatic cholangiocarcinoma (one). The five patients had tumors of stage T1-T3 N0M0, with maximum diameters ranging from about 4.2 to 10 cm. Each sample produced about 3.5 to 7.13 million productive TCRbeta reads, and read depth showed no significant difference between tissue types. For each liver tumor, the study sampled five regions along with adjacent normal tissue and blood, and applied TCRbeta repertoire sequencing, expression microarrays and whole-exome sequencing. A total of 35 or so specimens from 5 patients underwent TCRbeta repertoire sequencing, comprising 25 tumor regions, 5 adjacent noncancerous liver tissues and 5 peripheral blood samples. To link TCRbeta repertoire diversity with the local molecular phenotype, the approximately 25 tumor region samples were profiled using Agilent mRNA microarrays. Repertoires from technical replicates were highly reproducible, with mean shared-clone rates about 0.91 and correlation coefficients above 0.95. Overall results and qualifications from the work: The top 250 clones made up a significantly larger repertoire fraction in tumors than in blood (p = 0.039). Only about 7-25% of top clones were found in all five regions of a tumor, suggesting spatial heterogeneity of tumor-infiltrating T cells. Only a few patients were included in the study, and the authors note that the findings should be validated in a larger study. Because sequencing covered only the TCR beta chain and unpaired alpha chains were not captured, true repertoire diversity is likely underestimated. Comparison of CD4+ and CD8+ T cell repertoires was precluded by the use of bulk unsorted samples. Repertoire overlap was found to be higher between tumor regions (mean roughly 35%) than between tumor-adjacent (about 17%) or tumor-blood (14%) pairs, consistent with antigen-driven expansion.

Without any cell sorting, total RNA and DNA were extracted together from about 19-30 mg of bulk tissue using the AllPrep DNA/RNA mini kit. Between late 2015 and 2016, roughly five patients in China with histopathologically diagnosed primary liver carcinoma had surgical resection. At the time of sampling, the patients had chronic HBV infection and had not received any treatment. Each tumor was sampled at five spatially separated regions: the tumor centre plus the superior, inferior, left-lateral and right-lateral poles. Histological examination found more than 80% viable tumor cells in every tumor sample. Each fresh piece of tumor and adjacent tissue was cut in two, with one half stored in RNAlater at -80 degrees C and the other half sent for histology. TCRbeta-specific cDNA was reverse-transcribed from 500 ng total RNA using a constant-region primer and ProtoScript II reverse transcriptase. Three nested multiplex PCR rounds, following a slightly modified ARM-PCR procedure, were used to build the TCRbeta libraries. Multiplex TRBV1-TRBV30 forward primers and a Cbeta reverse primer were used in the first two PCR rounds, each of which was run for approximately 9 cycles. Sample barcodes and Illumina adapters were added in a final 25-cycle PCR with Deep VentR polymerase. Before sequencing, amplicons of 200-500 bp were purified from gel using a QIAquick gel extraction kit. The TCRbeta amplicons were sequenced with 250-bp paired-end reads on an Illumina HiSeq 2500. In the source study's methods: To recover full CDR3 sequences, reads were quality-trimmed using Trimmomatic v0.33 and paired reads were then merged using FLASH v1.2.11. MiGEC v1.2.1b assigned V, D and J germline segments to the rearranged TCRbeta sequences. Clonotype statistics and Shannon-Wiener diversity indices were computed with VDJtools v1.0.0. Except for diversity analysis, only the 250 most abundant clonotypes of each sample were used in subsequent analyses to reduce sampling bias. TCRdb trimmed the raw reads at Q25, called clones with MiXCR and kept productive beta chains. Under each unique CDR3 protein, matching rows form one entry showing the most common genes and DNA. TCRdb, not the original authors, processed these V and J calls. The sample table lists approximately 100,000 distinct CDR3 sequences, approximately 70% of them with a count of one. The ten most abundant clones make up roughly an eighth of the sample.

The TCR was taken from a woman aged 55-75 years with primary liver carcinoma and hepatitis B virus infection. The material sequenced was liver tumor tissue from sampling region 2. The intended sense of this specimen's cell subset or site label: tumor region T2, inferior pole. The V and J genes are TRBV5-4 and TRBJ2-2; the D gene assignment is ambiguous. The CDR3 sequence is CVSSLAYTGELFF. The DNA sequence is TGTGTCAGTAGCTTGGCTTACACCGGGGAGCTGTTTTTT.